This T cell receptor (beta chain) was retrieved from a study of shared clonotypes between healthy human individuals (dated by TCRdb to about 2020). Some background on the complete study: A couple of women and a few men aged 18 to 49 years were included in the cohort. Each donor's leukapheresis produced roughly between roughly 0.9 and 9 billion PBMCs. Blood TCR repertoires of four to six healthy adults were deeply sequenced to estimate repertoire size and the extent of clonotype sharing between individuals. To increase sequencing depth and limit assay-specific biases, TCR repertoire library preparation and sequencing were carried out by different laboratories using diverse techniques.

Results and caveats for the whole study, not just this receptor: Pairwise subsampling indicated that sequencing depth was expected to affect the degree of clonotype sharing among donors. The genetic and exposure-history diversity represented was limited by the small number of donors. Sampling was limited to blood, and TCR repertoires in tissue likely differ from TCR repertoires in blood.

The donors were healthy, HIV-negative adults who had no recently reported acute infections or vaccinations. Every donor was a Caucasian adult living in Nashville, Tennessee, USA. For unsorted samples, approximately 84 million PBMCs were counted, and genomic DNA was extracted using the QIAamp DNA Blood Mini kit. Blood was collected by leukapheresis, and PBMCs were isolated by Ficoll-Histopaque density gradient centrifugation and then cryopreserved in liquid nitrogen vapor phase. A remark on this clone: The specificity of this receptor is unknown. The input lacks base qualities; no much larger clone sits a single base away.

Cut back by 3 bases and 3 bases, the V and J ends lie 9 bases apart. Per the germline V gene, MNHEY is the CDR1 and SVGAGI is the CDR2. The CDR3, from cysteine to phenylalanine, totals 14 residues. Left in the record is the CDR3 DNA by itself, 42 bases read in frame from the first base. Using the deep immunoSEQ assay, multiplex PCR amplified TCR CDR3 regions from genomic DNA. Extracted genomic DNA from each cell subset was spread evenly across all wells of several immunoSEQ 96-well plates, with each plate serving as a replicate. For unsorted PBMC, 300 to 350 ng genomic DNA, equal to roughly 33,000 T cell genomes, was loaded into each replicate PCR. Ten immunoSEQ deep assay plates were used to sequence unsorted PBMC genomic DNA. Purified libraries were quantified with a Qubit 3.0 fluorometer, sized on a Bioanalyzer 2100, and re-quantified with the KAPA Library Quantification kit. Every immunoSEQ 96-well plate was sequenced on a dedicated single-read 150-cycle Illumina NextSeq 550 flow cell. The published analysis was carried out like this. Because the immunoSEQ output held only junctional sequences and lacked quality scores, the filtering could not match the filtering applied to full-length reads. Sequences were annotated with PyIR, a Python wrapper for IgBLAST v1.9, and V/J genes and CDR3 were assigned using IMGT germline references. Reads were filtered out if the reads had weak V/J assignments (E-value above 1e-6), no CDR3, stop codons, out-of-frame junctions, or ambiguous translated residues. V3J clonotypes were defined by identical inferred V gene, J gene, and CDR3 amino acid sequence. Percentage overlap between repertoires was calculated by dividing the number of shared unique clonotypes by the size of the smaller repertoire. Repertoire richness was assessed with RTK rarefaction, the Chao1 estimator, and Recon v2.1 estimates of unobserved clonotypes. Here the immuneACCESS table is served through TCRdb, limited to in-frame sequences with V and J called. Missing clones are a known gap in these copies; in checked studies unresolved V genes cover under half, and the rest lacks a known reason. V and J calls and clone size follow that table, whereas D and trimming were derived from the DNA. For this sample the table gives about 510,000 clones, of which about 75% were detected only once. The top ten hold around an eighth of the sample.

The TCR originated in a woman in her thirties or forties in good health. Some clones in this sample may be carry-over from other donors' samples. The chain couples TRBV6-5 to TRBJ2-4; TRBD2 is perhaps the D gene, given 5 matching bases. The source material was PBMCs. The CDR3 has the sequence CASSYTGNKNIQYF. At the DNA level, the sequence is TGTGCCAGCAGTTATACCGGGAACAAAAACATTCAGTACTTC.